These 3 T cell receptor beta chains came from one sample sequenced in a study of T cell repertoires in cytomegalovirus infection. Using its own MiXCR run on the reads, TCRdb lists one record per CDR3 protein. The sample yields 900,000 to 950,000 distinct CDR3 sequences, approximately 31% seen once. These receptors lack a known antigen. The source was cultured CD8+ T cells from PBMCs, collected from culture after CMV antigen stimulation. The receptors stem from a human donor in good health (CMV status not recorded). Some clones in this sample may be carry-over from other donors' samples.

About this clonotype: At one boundary the junction diverges from the germline segment, which might be a read error. The rearrangement links TRBV6-6 to TRBJ2-3; no definite D call. The CDR3 contains 15 residues. CDR1 and CDR2 (germline): MNHNY, SVGAGI (reference sequence). CDR3 protein: CASSHSWRSTDTQYF. Here the CDR3 DNA reads TGTGCCAGCAGTCACTCCTGGCGTAGCACAGATACGCAGTATTTT.

In this sample, this clonotype turned up a few times. The chain carries TRBV19 and TRBJ2-5, with TRBD1 as a possible D gene (5 bases). Trimming took off 4 bases at V and 4 bases at J, with 16 bases between the two ends. There are 15 residues in the CDR3. Germline V gene lookup returns CDR1 LNHDA and CDR2 SQIVND (reference sequence). CDR3 residues: CASSKSGATPETQYF. Here the CDR3 DNA reads TGTGCCAGTAGTAAGAGTGGGGCGACTCCAGAGACCCAGTACTTC.

This sequence joins TRBV19 and TRBJ2-5, with D perhaps TRBD2 (5 bases). Germline V gives CDR1 LNHDA, CDR2 SQIVND (reference sequence). Trimming shortened V by 4 bases and J by 0 bases, and 9 bases separated the two germline ends. The CDR3 runs to 14 residues. CDR3 DNA: TGTGCCAGTAGTAAGCTTAGCGACCAAGAGACCCAGTACTTC. It is translated as CASSKLSDQETQYF.